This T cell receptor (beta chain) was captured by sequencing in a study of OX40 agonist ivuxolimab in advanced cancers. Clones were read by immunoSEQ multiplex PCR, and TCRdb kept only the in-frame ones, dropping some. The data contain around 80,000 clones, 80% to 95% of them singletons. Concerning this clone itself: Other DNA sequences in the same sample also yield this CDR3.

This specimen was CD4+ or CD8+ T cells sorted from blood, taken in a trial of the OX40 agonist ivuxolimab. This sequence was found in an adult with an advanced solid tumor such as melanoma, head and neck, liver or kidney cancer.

The CDR3 DNA is TGTGCCAGCAGCGTGGACAGTTCCTACGAGCAGTACTTC. It translates to CASSVDSSYEQYF. The chain carries TRBV9 and TRBJ2-7; a weak D match, TRBD1 (6 bases). The CDR3 loop spans 13 amino acids. Germline V gives CDR1 SGDLS, CDR2 YYNGEE. V lost 2 bases, J lost 1 base, and 7 bases lay in between.